This record covers a single T cell receptor beta chain. This record belongs to a study of blood T cell repertoires in COVID-19. On the study more broadly: There were acute and convalescent COVID-19 samples, and they came from the United States, Italy and Spain. PBMCs, B-cell-depleted T cells, or T cells were the source of the cDNA or gDNA that made up the material.

CDR3 length equals 15 residues. J lost 3 bases, V lost 4 bases, and 7 bases had no gene match. Germline V gene lookup returns CDR1 MNHEY and CDR2 SVGAGI. Cohorts were determined from participant-reported clinical history. Recovered Cohort 3 donors showed two negative PCRs, clearance, or symptom resolution. Assay: immunoSEQ multiplex PCR; the TCRdb copy retains only in-frame clones and omits some. The sample records 350,000 or so clones, about 88% being singletons. Input material: PBMCs or T cells enriched from blood (not recorded which). This TCR was sampled from a woman in her thirties who had recovered from COVID-19. The chain uses TRBV6-5 and TRBJ2-3; the match to TRBD2 covers 7 bases. The CDR3 DNA reads as TGTGCCAGCAGTTTTCTCAGCGGGGCTACAGATACGCAGTATTTT. Translating it yields CASSFLSGATDTQYF.